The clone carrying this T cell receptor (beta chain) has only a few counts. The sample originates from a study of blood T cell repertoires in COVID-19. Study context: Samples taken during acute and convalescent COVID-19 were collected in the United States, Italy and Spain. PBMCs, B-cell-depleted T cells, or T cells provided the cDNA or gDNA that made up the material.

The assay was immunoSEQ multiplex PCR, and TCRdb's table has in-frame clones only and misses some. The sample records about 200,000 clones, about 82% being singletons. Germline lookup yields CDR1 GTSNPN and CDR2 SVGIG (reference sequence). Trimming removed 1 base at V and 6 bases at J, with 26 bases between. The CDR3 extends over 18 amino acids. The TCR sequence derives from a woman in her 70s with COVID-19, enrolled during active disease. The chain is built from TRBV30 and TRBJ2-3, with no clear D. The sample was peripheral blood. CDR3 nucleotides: TGTGCCTGGAGTGGGAACAGTCGAACTTATGGTTTTGCGGATACGCAGTATTTT. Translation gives CAWSGNSRTYGFADTQYF.